This T cell receptor (beta chain) was found in a study of OX40 agonist ivuxolimab in advanced cancers. The data were produced by immunoSEQ multiplex PCR, yet TCRdb's version contains in-frame clones alone and is incomplete. The data show about 42,000 clones, 86% seen once. Germline loops: CDR1 LNHDA, CDR2 SQIVND (reference sequence). Trimming shortened V by 8 bases and J by 8 bases, and 18 bases separated the two germline ends. CDR3 length: 13 amino acids. This receptor was taken from an adult with an advanced solid tumor such as melanoma, head and neck, liver or kidney cancer. The material sequenced was CD4+ or CD8+ T cells sorted from blood, taken in a trial of the OX40 agonist ivuxolimab. The rearrangement links TRBV19 to TRBJ1-2; no clear D. The CDR3 coding sequence is TGTGCCAGTGAGGAAGGCTCGCTGTTGGGCTACACCTTC. Its protein is CASEEGSLLGYTF.